Presented here are 16 T cell receptor beta chains from one specimen sequenced in a study of siplizumab effects on memory and regulatory T cells. Method: immunoSEQ multiplex PCR; TCRdb's copy keeps in-frame clones and lacks some. The sample consists of approximately 70,000 clones, around 90% of them appearing once. The sequenced material came from CD8+ T cells sorted from blood. The receptor source for this set is a human donor in good health.

The CDR3 DNA is TGTGCCAGCAGCTCCGGAGGGGGGGAGAATCAGCCCCAGCATTTT. Its protein is CASSSGGGENQPQHF. V gene TRBV5-8 combines with J gene TRBJ1-5, with D maybe TRBD1 (6 bases). CDR1 is SGHTS, CDR2 YDEGEE, per germline. The CDR3 has 15 amino acids. The V and J ends lost 3 bases and 4 bases respectively, with 14 bases between them.

The V and J genes are TRBV7-9 and TRBJ1-4; TRBD1 might be the D (6 bases). Trimming shortened V by 1 base and J by 4 bases, and 19 bases separated the two germline ends. This CDR3 spans 18 amino acids. The germline V gene encodes CDR1 SEHNR and CDR2 FQNEAQ (reference sequence). The chain's CDR3 is CASSLVGGSHLDNEKLFF. DNA of the CDR3: TGTGCCAGCAGCTTAGTCGGGGGCAGCCATCTAGATAATGAAAAACTGTTTTTT.

V usage is TRBV5-4 and J usage is TRBJ2-7; 7 bases match TRBD1. CDR1 and CDR2 from the germline V gene are SGHNT and YYREEE (reference sequence). The CDR3 loop spans 14 amino acids. Trimming removed 2 bases from V and 5 bases from J; junction bases left unmatched: 7. CDR3 sequence reads: CASSFRTGEHEQYF. Written as DNA, the CDR3 is TGTGCCAGCAGCTTCCGAACAGGGGAACACGAGCAGTACTTC.

The V gene is TRBV5-1, the J gene TRBJ2-7; TRBD1 matches 9 bases. Germline V lookup: CDR1 SGHRS, CDR2 YFSETQ. CDR3 size: 15 residues. V was clipped by 0 bases and J by 2 bases; unmatched bases: 3. The CDR3 loop reads CASSLVDRGTYEQYF. The CDR3, as DNA: TGCGCCAGCAGCTTGGTGGACAGGGGCACCTACGAGCAGTACTTC. Full variable domain (outside the CDR3, taken from reference TRBV5-1 and TRBJ2-7): KAGVTQTPRYLIKTRGQQVTLSCSPISGHRSVSWYQQTPGQGLQFLFEYFSETQRNKGNFPGRFSGRQFSNSRSEMNVSTLELGDSALYLCASSLVDRGTYEQYFGPGTRLTVT.

CDR3 sequence (DNA): TGTGCCAGCGGGATAACAGGTCACACTGAAGCTTTCTTT. Protein product: CASGITGHTEAFF. The chain has TRBV27 and TRBJ1-1; TRBD1 is a possible D gene (5 bases). V lost 8 bases, J lost 3 bases, and 13 bases lay in between. CDR3 size: 13 residues. Germline CDR1 and CDR2: MNHEY and SMNVEV (reference sequence).

The rearrangement joins TRBV7-9 to TRBJ2-3; no firm D call. Trimming took off 5 bases at V and 1 base at J, with 4 bases between the two ends. The CDR3 sequence is 12 residues long. Per the germline V gene, CDR1 is SEHNR and CDR2 is FQNEAQ (reference sequence). This CDR3 reads CASSRGTDTQYF. CDR3 sequence (DNA): TGTGCCAGCAGCAGGGGCACAGATACGCAGTATTTT.

This clone was seen ten or more times. V and J are TRBV6-5 and TRBJ2-3; 9 bases match TRBD1. CDR3 size: 13 residues. Germline V gives CDR1 MNHEY, CDR2 SVGAGI. V was clipped by 6 bases and J by 8 bases; unmatched bases: 6. The CDR3, as DNA: TGTGCCAGCAGACGGGACAGGGAGGCTACGCAGTATTTT. Amino acid sequence: CASRRDREATQYF.

This clone was seen only once. This chain connects TRBV27 to TRBJ1-1; D gene uncertain. This CDR3 contains 13 residues. Per germline, CDR1 MNHEY and CDR2 SMNVEV (reference sequence). V gave up 3 bases and J gave up 2 bases, with 7 bases separating them. The CDR3 loop is CASSFDANTEAFF. The CDR3 bases are TGTGCCAGCAGTTTCGACGCCAACACTGAAGCTTTCTTT.

This clone was counted between two and nine times. V and J are TRBV7-3 and TRBJ2-2; 11 nucleotides match TRBD2. Germline CDR1 reads SGHTA; CDR2 reads FQGTGA. The V and J ends lost 5 bases and 5 bases, in that order; junction bases with no gene match: 7. The CDR3 covers 16 residues. In DNA, the CDR3 is TGTGCCAGCAGCACTGGGACTAGCGGATCGACCGGGGAGCTGTTTTTT. This translates into CASSTGTSGSTGELFF.

The CDR3 sequence is CASSLRGGQETQYF. The CDR3 coding sequence is TGTGCCAGCAGCTTGCGGGGGGGGCAAGAGACCCAGTACTTC. J is TRBJ2-5 and V is TRBV5-6, with 8 bases aligning to TRBD2. Germline V gene sequence: CDR1 SGHDT, CDR2 YYEEEE. The CDR3 extends over 14 amino acids. Trimming removed 1 base from V and 2 bases from J; junction bases left unmatched: 1.

The chain recombines TRBV5-1 with TRBJ2-7; D gene ambiguous. Per the germline V gene, CDR1 is SGHRS and CDR2 is YFSETQ. V gave up 4 bases and J gave up 0 bases, with 8 bases separating them. The CDR3 has 13 amino acids. CDR3 protein: CASSPVNSYEQYF. CDR3 nucleotides: TGCGCCAGCAGCCCTGTTAACTCCTACGAGCAGTACTTC.

This clone was counted once. J is TRBJ2-1 and V is TRBV5-4; unclear D gene. This CDR3 has 12 amino acids. Germline lookup yields CDR1 SGHNT and CDR2 YYREEE (reference sequence). Trimming shortened V by 0 bases and J by 5 bases, and 3 bases separated the two germline ends. Here the CDR3 reads CASSLEHNEQFF. As DNA, the CDR3 is TGTGCCAGCAGCTTGGAGCACAATGAGCAGTTCTTC.

This clone came up many times. The chain uses TRBV2 and TRBJ2-7; TRBD2 is a possible D gene (5 bases). The V end lost 5 bases, the J end lost 7 bases, and 21 bases lay between the germline ends. Germline V CDR1 and CDR2: SNHLY, FYNNEI. The CDR3 contains 15 residues. DNA of the CDR3: TGTGCCAGCAGTCCGGGGAAGCTCCTACCTGGGGAGCAGTACTTC. Its protein product is CASSPGKLLPGEQYF.

The chain recombines TRBV13 with TRBJ2-3, with D maybe TRBD2 (7 bases). The germline V and J ends were trimmed by 2 bases and 1 base, with 13 bases remaining between them. Germline V gene sequence: CDR1 PRHDT, CDR2 FYEKMQ (reference sequence). The length of the CDR3 is 16 residues. CDR3 in amino acids: CASSLRVGGGTDTQYF. The CDR3 coding sequence is TGTGCCAGCAGCTTACGGGTAGGGGGGGGCACAGATACGCAGTATTTT.

This rearrangement joins TRBV18 to TRBJ1-5; tentative D call: TRBD1 (5 bases). Per the germline V gene, CDR1 is KGHSH and CDR2 is LQKENI. This CDR3 has 15 residues. Trimming stripped 5 bases from V and 2 bases from J, with 13 bases between. The DNA for the CDR3 is TGTGCCAGCTCAGAAACTGGGGCGGGCAATCAGCCCCAGCATTTT. Residues: CASSETGAGNQPQHF.

The rearrangement links TRBV11-2 to TRBJ2-1; D gene uncertain. V shed 1 base and J shed 10 bases, with 11 bases lying between them. Germline V CDR1 and CDR2: SGHAT, FQNNGV. There are 13 residues in the CDR3. The CDR3 region has the DNA TGTGCCAGCAGCTTAGCTGGGGAACTCGAGCAGTTCTTC. Protein sequence: CASSLAGELEQFF.